The 30 T cell receptor beta chains below were found in one sample sequenced in a study of T cells in Graves' hyperthyroidism and ophthalmopathy. Amplification of TCR beta CDR3 regions was performed using RNA transcripts as template. The HTBI primer set drove a first-round RT-PCR of the TCR CDR3. TCRdb reanalysed the multiplex PCR reads using MiXCR and keeps one entry per CDR3 protein. The sample has about 700,000 distinct CDR3 sequences; about 14% are singletons. The specimen was blood. The receptors were gathered from a young woman with Graves' hyperthyroidism.

The CDR3 loop reads CASSYGRHYGYTF. Here the CDR3 DNA reads TGTGCCAGCAGTTACGGCAGACACTATGGCTACACCTTC. This chain joins TRBV6-2 or TRBV6-3 and TRBJ1-2, with no clear D. The CDR3 runs 13 residues. V was trimmed by 2 bases and J by 3 bases, leaving 7 bases between them. Germline CDR1 MNHEY, CDR2 SVGEGT.

This clonotype was seen ten or more times. The chain joins TRBV18 to TRBJ1-3; 7 positions match TRBD1. There are 13 residues in the CDR3. V lost 6 bases, J lost 7 bases, and 6 bases stayed unmatched. The germline CDR1 and CDR2 sequences are KGHSH and LQKENI. CDR3 amino acids: CASSGTASNTIYF. The DNA of the CDR3 is TGTGCCAGCTCCGGGACAGCTTCGAACACCATATATTTT.

This clonotype has a handful of counts. The chain is built from TRBV20-1 and TRBJ1-2, with 9 bases fitting TRBD1. Germline trimming cut 1 base from V and 7 bases from J; bases unmatched to any gene: 7. The CDR3 is made up of 14 amino acids. Germline V gives CDR1 DFQATT, CDR2 SNEGSKA (reference sequence). The CDR3 DNA is TGCAGTGCTAGAGTGGATGGGACAGGGAGTGGCTACACCTTC. This translates into CSARVDGTGSGYTF.

In its sample, this clonotype was seen many times. CDR3 DNA: TGTGCCAGCAGTTACTCGAACGGCCCTTTGGGTGGCTACACCTTC. Translating gives CASSYSNGPLGGYTF. J is TRBJ1-2 and V is TRBV6-6; D remains unclear. The ends were cut back, 0 bases at V and 7 bases at J, with 15 bases in the middle. CDR3 length equals 15 residues. The germline V gene encodes CDR1 MNHNY and CDR2 SVGAGI (reference sequence).

The CDR3, as DNA: TGTGCCAGCACTCTGAGAGAGACCCAGTACTTC. Translation gives CASTLRETQYF. The rearrangement joins TRBV6-1 to TRBJ2-5; unclear D gene. V was pared by 7 bases and J by 4 bases, with 7 bases between. Germline lookup yields CDR1 MNHNS and CDR2 SASEGT. The CDR3 has 11 amino acids.

The chain uses TRBV11-2 and TRBJ2-3; 16 bases align to TRBD2. CDR3 size: 16 residues. J gave up 9 bases and V 4 bases, and 7 bases lay outside the gene matches. The V gene's germline CDR1 is SGHAT and CDR2 FQNNGV. Here the CDR3 DNA reads TGTGCCAGCAGCTCGGGACTAGCGGGAGGGTTGAGCACGCAGTATTTT. This codes for CASSSGLAGGLSTQYF.

This clonotype was observed a few times. The rearrangement uses TRBV27 and TRBJ2-2; D is uncertain. V was trimmed by 4 bases and J by 4 bases, leaving 4 bases between them. Germline lookup yields CDR1 MNHEY and CDR2 SMNVEV (reference sequence). This CDR3 is built from 12 residues. The CDR3 spells CASSSFTGELFF. DNA for the CDR3: TGTGCCAGCAGTTCCTTCACCGGGGAGCTGTTTTTT.

This clonotype appeared many times. V is TRBV20-1 and J is TRBJ1-1; a weak D match, TRBD1 (5 bases). This CDR3 has 14 residues. The germline CDR1 and CDR2 sequences are DFQATT and SNEGSKA (reference sequence). CDR3 bases: TGCCTGAGTAAGACAGAGCTTTTGAACACTGAAGCTTTCTTT. Its protein product is CLSKTELLNTEAFF.

This chain links TRBV15 with TRBJ1-1; maybe TRBD1 (6 bases). In germline, CDR1 is LNHNV, CDR2 YYDKDF (reference sequence). The CDR3 sequence is 14 residues long. V dropped 4 bases and J dropped 3 bases, with 12 bases sitting between them. CDR3 in amino acids: CATSIRGGDTEAFF. The CDR3 region has the DNA TGTGCCACCAGCATCAGAGGGGGGGACACTGAAGCTTTCTTT.

The V gene is TRBV7-8, the J gene TRBJ2-1; TRBD2 matches at 8 bases. This CDR3 comprises 15 residues. The germline gives CDR1 SGHVS, CDR2 FQNEAQ. V gave up 5 bases and J gave up 6 bases; unmatched junction bases: 9. CDR3 amino acids: CASSLPGLVPNEQFF. The CDR3 region has the DNA TGTGCCAGCAGCCTACCGGGACTAGTTCCCAATGAGCAGTTCTTC.

This clonotype was seen only a few times. The gene calls are TRBV20-1 and TRBJ2-5; weak D call: TRBD1 (7 bases). The CDR3 runs to 15 residues. Between the trimmed V and J ends, which lost 0 bases and 5 bases, there was a span of 16 bases. Per the germline V gene, CDR1 is DFQATT and CDR2 is SNEGSKA (reference sequence). The CDR3 loop reads CSARDPRGVRETQYF. Here the CDR3 DNA reads TGCAGTGCTAGAGATCCCAGGGGGGTCAGGGAGACCCAGTACTTC.

This clonotype was recorded many times. The chain combines TRBV6-1 with TRBJ2-7; 11 bases map to TRBD1. The CDR3 runs to 15 residues. The V and J ends lost 5 bases and 7 bases, in that order; junction bases with no gene match: 10. From germline, CDR1 is MNHNS and CDR2 SASEGT. The CDR3 DNA reads TGTGCCAGCAGTTCCGCCGGGACAGGGGGGTCGGAGCAGTACTTC. The encoded protein is CASSSAGTGGSEQYF.

CDR3 sequence (DNA): TGTGCCAGCAGTGGGGGACAAGGGGACGGTGAGCAGTTCTTC. This codes for CASSGGQGDGEQFF. The chain employs TRBV6-1 and TRBJ2-1; maybe TRBD1 (6 bases). Germline V gene lookup returns CDR1 MNHNS and CDR2 SASEGT. The CDR3 sequence is 14 residues long. V shed 4 bases and J shed 9 bases, with 16 bases lying between them.

J is TRBJ1-5 and V is TRBV15, with unresolved D. Per the germline V gene, CDR1 is LNHNV and CDR2 is YYDKDF (reference sequence). This CDR3 has 14 residues. Trimming removed 5 bases at V and 1 base at J, with 9 bases between. CDR3 sequence: CATSPDGSNQPQHF. CDR3 bases: TGTGCCACCAGCCCGGACGGCAGCAATCAGCCCCAGCATTTT.

The chain employs TRBV9 and TRBJ2-2; TRBD2 is a possible D gene (6 bases). The ends were cut back, 4 bases at V and 7 bases at J, with 17 bases in the middle. The CDR3 has 15 amino acids. CDR1 SGDLS and CDR2 YYNGEE come from the germline V gene. CDR3 protein: CASSPWEARSGELFF. The CDR3 region has the DNA TGTGCCAGCAGCCCCTGGGAGGCCAGGAGCGGGGAGCTGTTTTTT. The variable domain in full, with the rest retrieved from reference TRBV9 and TRBJ2-2, is DSGVTQTPKHLITATGQRVTLRCSPRSGDLSVYWYQQSLDQGLQFLIQYYNGEERAKGNILERFSAQQFPDLHSELNLSSLELGDSALYFCASSPWEARSGELFFGEGSRLTVL.

This clonotype has ten or more counts. The chain employs TRBV28 and TRBJ2-1; 10 nucleotides agree with TRBD2. J was trimmed by 0 bases and V by 5 bases; bases with no gene match: 13. Germline CDR1 is MDHEN and CDR2 is SYDVKM. The CDR3 is 19 residues long. The CDR3 region has the DNA TGTGCCAGCAGTCCACCACTAGCGGGGCCGGAAAGCTCCTACAATGAGCAGTTCTTC. This codes for CASSPPLAGPESSYNEQFF. Full variable domain (remainder filled in from reference TRBV28 and TRBJ2-1): DVKVTQSSRYLVKRTGEKVFLECVQDMDHENMFWYRQDPGLGLRLIYFSYDVKMKEKGDIPEGYSVSREKKERFSLILESASTNQTSMYLCASSPPLAGPESSYNEQFFGPGTRLTVL.

Note on this clonotype: Given a much more abundant clone one base away, this may be a read error. The chain employs TRBV7-2 and TRBJ1-5; D unclear. The V gene lost 8 bases and the J gene lost 1 base, with 9 bases spanning the gap. Germline assignment: CDR1 SGHTA and CDR2 FQGNSA. The length of the CDR3 is 13 residues. CDR3 coding DNA: TGTGCCAGCGGCGCGGACAGCAATCAGCCCCAGCATTTT. Amino acid sequence: CASGADSNQPQHF.

This rearrangement joins TRBV7-9 to TRBJ2-3, with TRBD2 matching over 10 bases. Germline lookup yields CDR1 SEHNR and CDR2 FQNEAQ (reference sequence). The CDR3 runs 16 residues. The V gene end was trimmed by 2 bases and the J gene end by 0 bases; junction bases not matched to a gene: 2. CDR3 sequence reads: CASSLSGRASTDTQYF. The CDR3 region has the DNA TGTGCCAGCAGCTTAAGCGGGAGGGCAAGCACAGATACGCAGTATTTT.

V gene TRBV15 combines with J gene TRBJ1-5; a weak D match, TRBD1 (5 bases). Germline values: CDR1 LNHNV, CDR2 YYDKDF (reference sequence). The length of the CDR3 is 15 residues. With 3 bases removed from V and 4 bases from J, the gap between germline ends came to 13 bases. This chain's CDR3 is CATSRDLQANQPQHF. The CDR3 DNA is TGTGCCACCAGCAGGGATTTACAGGCTAATCAGCCCCAGCATTTT.

This clonotype has ten or more counts. CDR3 nucleotides: TGTGCCAGCAGTTTATGGGACAGGGGTCATGGCTACACCTTC. Amino acids: CASSLWDRGHGYTF. V is TRBV28 and J is TRBJ1-2; 9 positions match TRBD1. After removal of 0 bases from V and 6 bases from J, the junction contained 2 bases not matched to a gene. Germline values: CDR1 MDHEN, CDR2 SYDVKM. This CDR3 region has 14 residues.

This clonotype was detected many times. The CDR3 coding sequence is TGTGCCAGCTCACCACAGGACAACAGGGTTACCGCTGGCTACACCTTC. It translates to CASSPQDNRVTAGYTF. The chain is built from TRBV18 and TRBJ1-2, with a possible D match to TRBD1 (6 bases). CDR1 is KGHSH and CDR2 is LQKENI in the germline V gene. The CDR3 is 16 amino acids. Trimming removed 1 base from V and 7 bases from J, with 19 bases in between.

In its sample, this clonotype was seen a few times. The chain links TRBV14 to TRBJ2-3; 9 bases align to TRBD2. Germline assignment: CDR1 SGHDN and CDR2 FVKESK. After removal of 4 bases from V and 2 bases from J, the junction contained 7 bases not matched to a gene. This CDR3 is 16 amino acids long. The CDR3 sequence is CASSRWLAGITDTQYF. CDR3 nucleotide sequence: TGTGCCAGCAGCCGGTGGCTAGCGGGAATCACAGATACGCAGTATTTT.

This clonotype was picked up many times. The chain couples TRBV3-1 to TRBJ2-2; no clear D gene. V was cut by 3 bases and J by 4 bases, with 12 bases left in between. Germline CDR1 LGHDT, CDR2 YNNKEL (reference sequence). The CDR3 totals 15 residues. For the CDR3, the DNA is TGTGCCAGCAGCCATTTGCACACGATCACCGGGGAGCTGTTTTTT. Encoded protein: CASSHLHTITGELFF.

This chain connects TRBV7-3 to TRBJ2-5; D possibly corresponds to TRBD1 (5 bases). V lost 8 bases to trimming and J lost 2 bases, with 24 bases between them. CDR3 length: 17 amino acids. CDR1 is SGHTA and CDR2 is FQGTGA in the germline V gene. Written as DNA, the CDR3 is TGTGCCAGCTCCCGTCGACAGCAGCAGAGTCCACAAGAGACCCAGTACTTC. It translates to CASSRRQQQSPQETQYF.

This clonotype appeared many times. The chain carries TRBV3-1 and TRBJ1-6; D is ambiguous. CDR3 length equals 14 residues. The V end lost 3 bases, the J end lost 11 bases, and 14 bases lay between the germline ends. Germline V gives CDR1 LGHDT, CDR2 YNNKEL (reference sequence). The CDR3 coding sequence is TGTGCCAGCAGCCAGGACCGACATGTCACACCCCTCCACTTT. Translated: CASSQDRHVTPLHF.

With regard to this clonotype: One base away lies a much larger clone, so this may be a sequencing read error. The rearrangement uses TRBV10-1 and TRBJ2-1; tentatively, D is TRBD1 (6 bases). V was trimmed by 2 bases and J by 7 bases, leaving 15 bases between them. CDR1 is WNHNN, CDR2 SYGVQD, per germline (reference sequence). The CDR3 has 15 residues. The CDR3 region has the DNA TGCGCCAGCAGTGAGGGCAGGGGCGTTGAGAATGAGCAGTTCTTC. Its translation is CASSEGRGVENEQFF.

The chain combines TRBV18 with TRBJ2-3; the D gene is possibly TRBD2 (5 bases). The CDR3 spans 15 residues. Germline CDR1 reads KGHSH; CDR2 reads LQKENI. The germline V and J ends were trimmed by 8 bases and 2 bases, with 17 bases remaining between them. The chain's CDR3 is CASLPSSGNTDTQYF. The DNA for the CDR3 is TGTGCCAGCCTCCCTTCGTCCGGGAACACAGATACGCAGTATTTT.

At least ten counts were recorded for this clonotype. This chain links TRBV10-3 with TRBJ2-5, with D tentatively TRBD1 (5 bases). V lost 0 bases to trimming and J lost 5 bases, with 10 bases between them. The CDR3 consists of 14 residues. CDR1 and CDR2 from the germline V gene are ENHRY and SYGVKD. The CDR3 nucleotides are TGTGCCATCAGTGAGTCGGACACAAGGGAGACCCAGTACTTC. As protein: CAISESDTRETQYF.

The J gene is TRBJ1-6, the V gene TRBV7-9; 8 positions match TRBD1. The CDR3 sequence is 15 residues long. CDR1 and CDR2 from the germline V gene are SEHNR and FQNEAQ (reference sequence). Trimming at V came to 2 bases and at J to 8 bases, leaving 5 bases not matched to a gene. In DNA, the CDR3 is TGTGCCAGCAGCTTATTACAACAGGGGGATTCACCCCTCCACTTT. It encodes CASSLLQQGDSPLHF.

This clonotype was seen repeatedly, ten times or more. CDR3 in DNA: TGTGCCAGCAGCCAAGGACTAGACAACGAGCAGTACTTC. It codes for CASSQGLDNEQYF. V usage is TRBV3-1 and J usage is TRBJ2-7; tentative D call: TRBD2 (6 bases). Germline loops: CDR1 LGHDT, CDR2 YNNKEL (reference sequence). Trimming pared 1 base from V and 5 bases from J, leaving 9 bases between. The CDR3 length is 13 residues.